The source of this TCR beta chain is a study of blood T cell repertoires in COVID-19 (TCRdb year 2020). As for the study more broadly: Collaborator samples came from the United States, Italy and Spain and covered acute and convalescent phases of COVID-19. Nearly every sample came with metadata listing a de-identified subject ID, COVID-19 status, age in years and sex. Subjects who had been exposed to COVID-19, were actively infected with it, or had recovered from it provided the deeply sampled blood TCRbeta repertoires that made up the dataset. The prospective study material was composed of cDNA or gDNA derived from T cells, B-cell-depleted T cells, or PBMCs. The repertoires were released in a freely available public database meant as a resource for research on the immune response to SARS-CoV-2. Where HLA class I and class II types were available, the types were taken from metadata supplied by the sample provider, not from assay-based typing. Samples came from the ongoing ImmuneRACE study (first 160 participants) plus 1,254 subjects from 6 global collaborators.

Regarding this clone: Its antigen is still unknown. No per-base quality is available; no much larger clone lies one base away.

According to the germline V gene, CDR1 reads LGHNA and CDR2 reads YSLEER. The CDR3, from cysteine to phenylalanine, totals 18 residues. Of the read, only the CDR3 DNA is kept; its 54 bases are in frame from base 1. Trimming removed 0 bases from V and 5 bases from J, leaving 17 bases between the germline ends. The paper as a whole reports these results and caveats: How much clinical and demographic metadata was included differed by source and by participant, and the metadata was provided uncurated.

The immunoSEQ Assay, a bias-controlled multiplex PCR, was used to amplify TCRbeta CDR3 regions from genomic DNA. The authors processed their data as follows. The number of nucleated cells in each sample was estimated from the amplification of reference gene primers within the assay. To quantify the absolute abundance of each unique TCRbeta CDR3 rearrangement, sequence reads were collapsed and filtered. Productive Simpson clonality was computed per sample as the square root of Simpson's diversity index over productive rearrangements. TCRdb re-hosts the immuneACCESS table, in-frame sequences only. Its copies lack some clones; in the studies checked, an unresolved V gene accounts for under half of them, and the cause for the rest is not known. That table is the source of V, J and clone size, and D and trimming were worked out from the DNA. The sample has about 74,000 clones on record, roughly 70% of them singletons. Together, the top ten hold around 21% of the sample.

Whole blood was collected in K2EDTA tubes by collaborating institutions according to the institutions' own protocols. For TCRbeta analysis, collaborator samples were shipped as frozen whole blood, as isolated PBMCs, or as DNA extracted from either sample type. The sequence derives from a man in his 70s with acute or convalescent COVID-19. The chain was built from TRBV4-3 and TRBJ1-6; TRBD1 is possibly the D segment (5 matching bases). The specimen sequenced was peripheral blood. The sequence in DNA is TGCGCCAGCAGCCAAGAACCCCGGGGGAGGAGGGATAATTCACCCCTCCACTTT. Its protein product is CASSQEPRGRRDNSPLHF.